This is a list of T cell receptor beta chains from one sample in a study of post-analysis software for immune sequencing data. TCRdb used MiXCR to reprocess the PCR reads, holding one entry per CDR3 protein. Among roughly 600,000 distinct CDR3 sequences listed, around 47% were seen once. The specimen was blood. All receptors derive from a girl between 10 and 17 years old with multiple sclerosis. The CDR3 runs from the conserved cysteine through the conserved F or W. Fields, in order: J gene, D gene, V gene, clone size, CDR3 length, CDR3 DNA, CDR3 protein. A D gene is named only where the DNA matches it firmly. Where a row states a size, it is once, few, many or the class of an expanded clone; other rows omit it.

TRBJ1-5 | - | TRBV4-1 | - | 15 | TGCGCCAGCAGCCAAGGGGCGGGGAGGAGGCAGCCCCAGCATTTT | CASSQGAGRRQPQHF
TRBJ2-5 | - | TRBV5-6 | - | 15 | TGTGCCAGCAGCTTGCGGTCAGCTCAGTGGGAGACCCAGTACTTC | CASSLRSAQWETQYF
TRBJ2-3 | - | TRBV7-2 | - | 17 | TGTGCCAGCAGCTTGTGGGGACGGTCTAGCGGCACAGATACGCAGTATTTT | CASSLWGRSSGTDTQYF
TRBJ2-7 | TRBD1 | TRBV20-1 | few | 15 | TGCAGTGCTAGAGAAATCCGGGACAGGGGCTACGAGCAGTACTTC | CSAREIRDRGYEQYF
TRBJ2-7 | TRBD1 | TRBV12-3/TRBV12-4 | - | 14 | TGTGCCAGCACCTACCGGGACAGGGGGCGCGAGCAGTACTTC | CASTYRDRGREQYF
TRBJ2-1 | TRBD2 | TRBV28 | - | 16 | TGTGCCAGCAGTTTCCACCCTAGCGGGGGGGCAAGAGAGCAGTTCTTC | CASSFHPSGGAREQFF
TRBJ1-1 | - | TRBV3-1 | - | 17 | TGTGCCAGCAGCCAAGGTAGATGGGGAGGCGATCCCACTGAAGCTTTCTTT | CASSQGRWGGDPTEAFF
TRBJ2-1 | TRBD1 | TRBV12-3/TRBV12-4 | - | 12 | TGTGCCAGCAGGTCGACAGGGGGCAAGCAGTTCTTC | CASRSTGGKQFF
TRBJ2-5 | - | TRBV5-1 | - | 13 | TGCGCCAGCAGCACCTACGGGGGAGAGACCCAGTACTTC | CASSTYGGETQYF
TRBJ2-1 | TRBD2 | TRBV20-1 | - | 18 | TGCAGTGCTACCCCGTTGGCGGGGGGTACGAGCTCCTACAATGAGCAGTTCTTC | CSATPLAGGTSSYNEQFF
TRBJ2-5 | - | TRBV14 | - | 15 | TGTGCCATCAGTGTCTTCCGGGACTCTTGGGAGACCCAGTACTTC | CAISVFRDSWETQYF
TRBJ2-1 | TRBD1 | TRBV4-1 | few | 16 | TGCGCCAGCAGCCAAGGATACAGGGGGCTCTACAATGAGCAGTTCTTC | CASSQGYRGLYNEQFF
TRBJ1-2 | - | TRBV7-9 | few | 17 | TGTGCCAGCAGCTTTGGGGGATGGCAGGGCCCCCCGATCGGCTACACCTTC | CASSFGGWQGPPIGYTF
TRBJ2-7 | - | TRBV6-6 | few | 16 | TGTGCCAGCAGTTCCATAACTAAGGGTCTCTCCTACGAGCAGTACTTC | CASSSITKGLSYEQYF
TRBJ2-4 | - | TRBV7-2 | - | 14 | TGTGCCAGCAGCTTTGCCGCGTCCAAAAACATTCAGTACTTC | CASSFAASKNIQYF
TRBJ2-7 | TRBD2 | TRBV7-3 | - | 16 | TGTGCCAGCAGCCGGACTAGCGGGCCCGGGGATTCCGAGCAGTACTTC | CASSRTSGPGDSEQYF
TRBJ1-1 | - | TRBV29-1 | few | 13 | TGCAGCGTTGACCCGGCCTTGAACACTGAAGCTTTCTTT | CSVDPALNTEAFF
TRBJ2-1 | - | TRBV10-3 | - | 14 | TGTGCCACCGAGAAGGACAGTACCTACAATGAGCAGTTCTTC | CATEKDSTYNEQFF
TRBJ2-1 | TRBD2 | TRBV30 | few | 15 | TGTGCCTGGAGTCCCGGGACTAGCGACTACAATGAGCAGTTCTTC | CAWSPGTSDYNEQFF
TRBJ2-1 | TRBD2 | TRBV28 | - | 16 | TGTGCCAGCAGAACTATGGGGACTAGCGGGAGGCATGAGCAGTTCTTC | CASRTMGTSGRHEQFF
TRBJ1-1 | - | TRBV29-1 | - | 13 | TGCAGCGTCGGGCTGATGATGAACACTGAAGCTTTCTTT | CSVGLMMNTEAFF
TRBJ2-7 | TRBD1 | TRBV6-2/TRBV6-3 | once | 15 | TGTGCCAGCAGTCGACCTCAGGGGGTCTCCTACGAGCAGTACTTC | CASSRPQGVSYEQYF
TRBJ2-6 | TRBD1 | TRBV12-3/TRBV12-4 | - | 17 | TGTGCCAGCAGATCACGGAGACAGGGCTCTGGGGCCAACGTCCTGACTTTC | CASRSRRQGSGANVLTF
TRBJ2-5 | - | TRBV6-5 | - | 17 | TGTGCCAGCAGTTACTCGAAGCCCTCTATACTCCAAGAGACCCAGTACTTC | CASSYSKPSILQETQYF
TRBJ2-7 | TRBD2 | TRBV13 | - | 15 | TGTGCCAGCAGCCCCCCGGGAGCGGGATACTACGAGCAGTACTTC | CASSPPGAGYYEQYF
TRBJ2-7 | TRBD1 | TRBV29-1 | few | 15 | TGCAGCGTTGAGAGTGCCGGACAGGGGACCTACGAGCAGTACTTC | CSVESAGQGTYEQYF
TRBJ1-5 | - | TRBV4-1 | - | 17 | TGCGCCAGCAGCCAAGATTTAGCGGGGGGCACCCATCAGCCCCAGCATTTT | CASSQDLAGGTHQPQHF
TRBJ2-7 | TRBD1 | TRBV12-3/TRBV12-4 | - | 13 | TGTGCCAGCAGTGACAGGGGATATTACGAGCAGTACTTC | CASSDRGYYEQYF
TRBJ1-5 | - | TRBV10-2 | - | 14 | TGCGCCAGCAGCGGGGAATATAGCAATCAGCCCCAGCATTTT | CASSGEYSNQPQHF
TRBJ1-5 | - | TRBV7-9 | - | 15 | TGTGCCAGCAGCTTAGAAACCACCTCAGGGCAGCCCCAGCATTTT | CASSLETTSGQPQHF
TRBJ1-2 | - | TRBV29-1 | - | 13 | TGCAGCGCCGAGCCCCGACTAAACTATGGCTACACCTTC | CSAEPRLNYGYTF
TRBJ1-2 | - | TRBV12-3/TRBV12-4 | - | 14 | TGTGCCAGCAGTTTAGTAGATGCCAGGAGCGGCTACACCTTC | CASSLVDARSGYTF
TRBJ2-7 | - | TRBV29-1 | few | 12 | TGCAGCACGCGGACAGTGGCCTACGAGCAGTACTTC | CSTRTVAYEQYF
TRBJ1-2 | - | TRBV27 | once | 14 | TGTGCCAGCAGTTTAGGGCTGGCTAACTATGGCTACACCTTC | CASSLGLANYGYTF
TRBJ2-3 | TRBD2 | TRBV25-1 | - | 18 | TGTGCCAGCAGTGAACGGCGTCAGCCTAGCGGGAGTCAAGATACGCAGTATTTT | CASSERRQPSGSQDTQYF
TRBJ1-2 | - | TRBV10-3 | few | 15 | TGTGCCATCAGTGAGTCGGGAGGATCTATCTATGGCTACACCTTC | CAISESGGSIYGYTF
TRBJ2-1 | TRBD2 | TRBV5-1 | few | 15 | TGCGCCAGCAGCTTCCTTAGCGGGGCCTACAATGAGCAGTTCTTC | CASSFLSGAYNEQFF
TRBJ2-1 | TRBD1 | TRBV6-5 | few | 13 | TGTGCCAGCAGTTGGCAGGGGGCTGCTGAGCAGTTCTTC | CASSWQGAAEQFF
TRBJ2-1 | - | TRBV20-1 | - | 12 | TGCAGTGCTAGAGATGACTACAATGAGCAGTTCTTC | CSARDDYNEQFF
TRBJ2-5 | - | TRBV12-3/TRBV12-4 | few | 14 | TGTGCCAGCAGTACCCGACAGACCCAAGAGACCCAGTACTTC | CASSTRQTQETQYF
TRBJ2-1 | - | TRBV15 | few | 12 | TGTGCCACCAGCAGAGTTTACAATGAGCAGTTCTTC | CATSRVYNEQFF
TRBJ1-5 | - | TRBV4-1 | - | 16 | TGCGCCAGCAGCCAAGAGGCAGGAACCGGCCATCAGCCCCAGCATTTT | CASSQEAGTGHQPQHF
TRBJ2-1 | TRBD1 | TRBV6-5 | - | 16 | TGTGCCAGCAGTTACCTGGGACAGGGATTGGTCGATGAGCAGTTCTTC | CASSYLGQGLVDEQFF
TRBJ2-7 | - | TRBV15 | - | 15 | TGTGCCACCAGCAGAGATCGAGTCAGCTCCTACGAGCAGTACTTC | CATSRDRVSSYEQYF
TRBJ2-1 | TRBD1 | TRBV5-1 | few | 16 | TGCGCCAGCAGCTTGTTGAGGGGGCCCACCTACAATGAGCAGTTCTTC | CASSLLRGPTYNEQFF
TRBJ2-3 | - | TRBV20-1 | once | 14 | TGCAGTGCTAGAGCGGACCGGGCGAGGGATACGCAGTATTTT | CSARADRARDTQYF